What follows are 30 T cell receptor beta chains derived from one specimen sequenced in a study of cytomegalovirus exposure and HLA in healthy donors. The primer mix had 60 Vbeta and 13 Jbeta primers. Clones were read by immunoSEQ multiplex PCR, and TCRdb kept only the in-frame ones, dropping some. The data contain around 210,000 clones, around 84% of them singletons. Material for sequencing was PBMCs. The source is a girl aged 2-9 years in good health and CMV-seronegative.

This chain joins TRBV5-1 and TRBJ2-1, with 7 bases identical to TRBD2. J gave up 6 bases and V 0 bases, and 6 bases lay outside the gene matches. In germline, CDR1 is SGHRS, CDR2 YFSETQ. The CDR3 sequence is 15 residues long. CDR3: CASSLDPGTTNEQFF. The DNA of the CDR3 is TGCGCCAGCAGCTTGGACCCCGGGACTACCAATGAGCAGTTCTTC. Supplemented by reference TRBV5-1 and TRBJ2-1, the full variable domain reads KAGVTQTPRYLIKTRGQQVTLSCSPISGHRSVSWYQQTPGQGLQFLFEYFSETQRNKGNFPGRFSGRQFSNSRSEMNVSTLELGDSALYLCASSLDPGTTNEQFFGPGTRLTVL.

V usage is TRBV2 and J usage is TRBJ2-1; 10 bases line up with TRBD1. The J segment lost 0 bases and the V segment lost 7 bases, leaving 6 bases of the junction unmatched. The CDR3 consists of 16 residues. Germline assignment: CDR1 SNHLY and CDR2 FYNNEI. CDR3 sequence reads: CASNRRTGGSYNEQFF. The CDR3 DNA sequence: TGTGCCAGCAATAGGAGGACAGGGGGCTCCTACAATGAGCAGTTCTTC.

The chain couples TRBV5-6 to TRBJ2-5; 8 bases are shared with TRBD2. After removal of 0 bases from V and 6 bases from J, the junction contained 7 bases not matched to a gene. The CDR3 sequence is 15 residues long. CDR1 is SGHDT, CDR2 YYEEEE, per germline. CDR3 in amino acids: CASSLAASGQKTQYF. DNA for the CDR3: TGTGCCAGCAGCTTGGCGGCTAGCGGGCAGAAGACCCAGTACTTC.

A remark on this clone: The junction departs from the called germline gene at one end, perhaps through a read error. The sample contains more than one DNA sequence encoding this CDR3. The genes are TRBV6-1 and TRBJ1-1; D gene unclear. CDR3 length: 13 residues. Germline CDR1 and CDR2: MNHNS and SASEGT. The CDR3 loop reads CASSKYMNTEAFF. The DNA for the CDR3 is TGTGCTAGCAGTAAATATATGAACACTGAAGCTTTCTTT.

With respect to this clone: The sample carries other DNA sequences with the same CDR3. The chain couples TRBV6-1 to TRBJ2-3; 12 nucleotides agree with TRBD2. CDR1 MNHNS and CDR2 SASEGT come from the germline V gene. Trimming removed 6 bases from V and 1 base from J; junction bases left unmatched: 2. The CDR3 sequence is 15 residues long. This CDR3 is CASSRLAGGTDTQYF. The CDR3 DNA sequence: TGTGCCAGCAGCCGACTAGCGGGGGGCACAGATACGCAGTATTTT.

V gene TRBV11-2 combines with J gene TRBJ1-3; maybe TRBD1 (6 bases). V lost 2 bases to trimming and J lost 0 bases, with 8 bases between them. Germline V gene lookup returns CDR1 SGHAT and CDR2 FQNNGV. There are 15 residues in the CDR3. Written as DNA, the CDR3 is TGTGCCAGCAGCTTACAGGGGACCTCTGGAAACACCATATATTTT. Encoded protein: CASSLQGTSGNTIYF.

This clone came up a few times. The chain couples TRBV2 to TRBJ2-7; tentatively, D is TRBD2 (5 bases). This CDR3 region has 13 residues. CDR1 SNHLY and CDR2 FYNNEI come from the germline V gene. Trimming took off 8 bases at V and 7 bases at J, with 18 bases between the two ends. CDR3 region: CASGGLSWGEQYF. The CDR3 coding sequence is TGTGCCAGCGGAGGACTCTCTTGGGGAGAGCAGTACTTC.

The chain links TRBV19 to TRBJ2-3; 14 nucleotides align to TRBD2. Germline V lookup: CDR1 LNHDA, CDR2 SQIVND (reference sequence). The CDR3 has 17 residues. With 3 bases clipped from V and 2 bases from J, the junction kept 4 bases outside the gene matches. Here the CDR3 reads CASSIRLAGGHTDTQYF. In nucleotides, the CDR3 is TGTGCCAGTAGTATCCGACTAGCGGGGGGGCACACAGATACGCAGTATTTT.

This rearrangement joins TRBV5-1 to TRBJ2-1; D remains ambiguous. This CDR3 region has 13 residues. Germline V gene data show CDR1 as SGHRS and CDR2 as YFSETQ. Trimming left V 0 bases short and J 6 bases short, with 7 bases between. The CDR3 here is CASSLEQINEQFF. As DNA, the CDR3 is TGCGCCAGCAGCTTGGAACAGATCAATGAGCAGTTCTTC.

V is TRBV6-5 and J is TRBJ2-7, with 8 bases lining up with TRBD1. CDR1 and CDR2 (germline): MNHEY, SVGAGI. V was pared by 3 bases and J by 6 bases, with 10 bases of the junction left unmatched. The CDR3 length is 15 residues. In DNA form, the CDR3 reads TGTGCCAGCAGTTATGATCATTTCAGGGGGCCCGAGCAGTACTTC. Amino acids: CASSYDHFRGPEQYF.

The chain is built from TRBV18 and TRBJ1-2, with a possible D match to TRBD1 (5 bases). The CDR3 extends over 16 amino acids. Germline V lookup: CDR1 KGHSH, CDR2 LQKENI. V was pared by 3 bases and J by 4 bases, with 18 bases between. CDR3 protein: CASSPPSSQGTYGYTF. CDR3 coding DNA: TGTGCCAGCTCACCCCCATCGTCCCAGGGTACCTATGGCTACACCTTC.

The chain links TRBV7-6 to TRBJ2-1; 10 bases fit TRBD2. Germline values: CDR1 SGHVS, CDR2 FNYEAQ. CDR3 length: 16 residues. V lost 5 bases, J lost 7 bases, and 11 bases stayed unmatched. CDR3 in amino acids: CASSRSAGGLYNEQFF. CDR3 nucleotide sequence: TGTGCCAGCAGCCGATCAGCGGGGGGGCTTTATAATGAGCAGTTCTTC.

The chain links TRBV10-1 to TRBJ2-7, with 8 positions matching TRBD1. V shed 2 bases, J shed 1 base, and the junction held 1 base outside the gene matches. The CDR3 extends over 14 amino acids. Germline loops: CDR1 WNHNN, CDR2 SYGVQD (reference sequence). The CDR3 DNA reads TGCGCCAGCAGTGAGGGACAGGGTTCCTACGAGCAGTACTTC. Translated: CASSEGQGSYEQYF.

DNA for the CDR3: TGTGCCAGCAGCTTGCGGGGGGGGATCGACGAGCAGTACTTC. Translated, it gives CASSLRGGIDEQYF. The chain joins TRBV5-4 to TRBJ2-7, with 8 bases lining up with TRBD2. In germline, CDR1 is SGHNT, CDR2 YYREEE (reference sequence). The CDR3 is 14 residues long. The ends lost 1 base at V and 5 bases at J; junction bases unmatched: 5.

V and J are TRBV6-1 and TRBJ2-7; TRBD2 matches at 7 bases. CDR1 MNHNS and CDR2 SASEGT come from the germline V gene. Trimming removed 6 bases from V and 2 bases from J; junction bases left unmatched: 7. CDR3 length: 14 amino acids. DNA of the CDR3: TGTGCCAGCAGCGCACGACTAGCCGCCTACGAGCAGTACTTC. Protein: CASSARLAAYEQYF.

The chain links TRBV4-1 to TRBJ2-3; unclear D gene. The germline V gene encodes CDR1 MGHRA and CDR2 YSYEKL. The V end was cut by 3 bases, the J end by 0 bases, with 16 bases between. The CDR3 extends over 17 amino acids. The CDR3 coding sequence is TGCGCCAGCAGCCACGCGTTGAAGACACGTAGCACAGATACGCAGTATTTT. Protein: CASSHALKTRSTDTQYF.

The chain recombines TRBV30 with TRBJ2-1; 8 nucleotides line up with TRBD2. After removal of 0 bases from V and 9 bases from J, the junction contained 7 bases not matched to a gene. The CDR3 is 14 amino acids. Germline V gene sequence: CDR1 GTSNPN, CDR2 SVGIG (reference sequence). CDR3 DNA sequence: TGTGCCTGGAGTGTTGGACTAGCAGTAAGTGAGCAGTTCTTC. Protein sequence: CAWSVGLAVSEQFF.

V usage is TRBV28 and J usage is TRBJ1-2; D perhaps matches TRBD1 (5 bases). The germline V and J ends were trimmed by 3 bases and 4 bases, with 12 bases remaining between them. CDR3 length equals 14 residues. Germline V gives CDR1 MDHEN, CDR2 SYDVKM. The CDR3 DNA reads as TGTGCCAGCAGTTTTCAGGGCGGCGGCTATGGCTACACCTTC. Protein sequence: CASSFQGGGYGYTF.

The V gene is TRBV4-1, the J gene TRBJ2-5, with 7 bases identical to TRBD2. The DNA end is more similar to TRBJ2-7, so the J call may be wrong. The CDR3 loop spans 15 amino acids. Germline assignment: CDR1 MGHRA and CDR2 YSYEKL. CDR3 DNA: TGCGCCAGCAGCCAAGTGCTAGCGGAAATCTACGAGCAGTACTTC. Translating it yields CASSQVLAEIYEQYF.

The chain has TRBV5-6 and TRBJ2-3; possible D gene TRBD2, 5 bases. The CDR3 has 15 residues. The V gene's germline CDR1 is SGHDT and CDR2 YYEEEE. V shed 0 bases and J shed 2 bases, with 10 bases lying between them. Written as DNA, the CDR3 is TGTGCCAGCAGCTTGGTTCTAGCCATCACAGATACGCAGTATTTT. It is translated as CASSLVLAITDTQYF.

The chain employs TRBV6-8 and TRBJ2-2; 12 positions match TRBD2. This CDR3 is 15 amino acids long. V was clipped by 5 bases and J by 5 bases; unmatched bases: 3. Germline-derived CDR1 and CDR2 are MNHGY and SAAAGT. CDR3 sequence (DNA): TGTGCCAGCAGTACTAGCGGGAGGAAGACCGGGGAGCTGTTTTTT. It specifies CASSTSGRKTGELFF.

The chain uses TRBV7-9 and TRBJ1-5; TRBD1 matches 10 bases. The germline CDR1 and CDR2 sequences are SEHNR and FQNEAQ (reference sequence). The V segment lost 5 bases and the J segment 4 bases; nucleotides outside the gene matches: 2. The CDR3 length is 14 residues. In DNA form, the CDR3 reads TGTGCCAGCAGCCGACAGGGGGCGAATCAGCCCCAGCATTTT. Its translation is CASSRQGANQPQHF.

This rearrangement joins TRBV7-9 to TRBJ2-5, with TRBD1 identical over 9 bases. The V gene end was trimmed by 1 base and the J gene end by 5 bases; junction bases not matched to a gene: 5. The CDR3 runs to 15 residues. In germline, CDR1 is SEHNR, CDR2 FQNEAQ (reference sequence). CDR3 DNA: TGTGCCAGCAGCTTAGTCGGGACAGGGAGGGAGACCCAGTACTTC. Protein sequence: CASSLVGTGRETQYF.

This clone was picked up a small number of times. The V and J genes are TRBV7-9 and TRBJ2-6; TRBD2 might be the D (5 bases). Trimming stripped 4 bases from V and 0 bases from J, with 19 bases between. This CDR3 comprises 19 residues. Germline-derived CDR1 and CDR2 are SEHNR and FQNEAQ (reference sequence). In nucleotides, the CDR3 is TGTGCCAGCAGCTCTCCCCTAAGTAGCGAGGGCTCTGGGGCCAACGTCCTGACTTTC. Translation: CASSSPLSSEGSGANVLTF.

This clone was observed once. The gene calls are TRBV27 and TRBJ2-6; 7 bases are a match to TRBD1. Germline CDR1 reads MNHEY; CDR2 reads SMNVEV (reference sequence). J was trimmed by 1 base and V by 5 bases; bases with no gene match: 11. The CDR3 is made up of 18 amino acids. In DNA, the CDR3 is TGTGCCAGCAGTGCATCGACAGGGATCGGTTCTGGGGCCAACGTCCTGACTTTC. The encoded protein is CASSASTGIGSGANVLTF.

This sequence joins TRBV5-1 and TRBJ1-3; 10 bases are a match to TRBD1. J gave up 3 bases and V 5 bases, and 5 bases lay outside the gene matches. The CDR3 consists of 15 residues. Germline CDR1 SGHRS, CDR2 YFSETQ. DNA of the CDR3: TGCGCCAGCAGTGGGACAGGGGCTCGTGGAAACACCATATATTTT. This codes for CASSGTGARGNTIYF.

This chain links TRBV10-3 with TRBJ2-1, with D tentatively TRBD2 (7 bases). Germline values: CDR1 ENHRY, CDR2 SYGVKD. The CDR3 runs 12 residues. V was trimmed by 8 bases and J by 7 bases, leaving 12 bases between them. In DNA form, the CDR3 reads TGTGCCATCGGGGGGGGGCTGAATGAGCAGTTCTTC. It yields the protein CAIGGGLNEQFF.

The sample holds one count of this clone. The J gene is TRBJ2-2, the V gene TRBV9; D is possibly TRBD1 (5 bases). V was pared by 0 bases and J by 7 bases, with 16 bases between. The length of the CDR3 is 16 residues. CDR1 SGDLS and CDR2 YYNGEE come from the germline V gene. The CDR3: CASSVAGKGSFGELFF. The CDR3 region has the DNA TGTGCCAGCAGCGTAGCTGGGAAGGGGTCGTTCGGGGAGCTGTTTTTT.

The chain has TRBV6-5 and TRBJ2-7, with 9 bases fitting TRBD2. With 2 bases clipped from V and 2 bases from J, the junction kept 4 bases outside the gene matches. The CDR3 spans 15 residues. CDR1 is MNHEY and CDR2 is SVGAGI in the germline V gene. CDR3 in DNA: TGTGCCAGCAGTTACGGAGCGGGAGGTACCTACGAGCAGTACTTC. Residues: CASSYGAGGTYEQYF.

The chain is built from TRBV5-1 and TRBJ2-6, with D uncertain. The CDR3 is 16 residues long. V lost 1 base and J lost 0, with 8 bases in between. Germline CDR1 and CDR2: SGHRS and YFSETQ. The CDR3 DNA follows: TGCGCCAGCAGCTTGTCAGTAAGCTCTGGGGCCAACGTCCTGACTTTC. It specifies CASSLSVSSGANVLTF.